This T cell receptor (beta chain) was observed in a study of neurological immune-mediated disorders (dated by TCRdb to about 2019). Describing the broader study: The study compared peripheral blood TCR-beta repertoires of HTLV-I-associated myelopathy (HAM/TSP) patients, multiple sclerosis patients and healthy controls using UMI-based sequencing. The roughly 110 TCR-beta libraries included longitudinal samples, technical triplicates and paired sorted CD4+ and CD8+ T-cell subsets alongside PBMC samples. Longitudinal HAM/TSP and healthy donors had 3 time-points each (roughly 3-40 month intervals). The cohort comprised about 68 subjects: some 15 HAM/TSP patients, around 35 multiple sclerosis patients and approximately 20 healthy controls. General conclusions and limits of the study: TCR clonal expansion was highest in HAM/TSP patients and lowest in MS patients, with MS patients falling below even healthy controls. No identical CDR3 amino acid sequences were found to be shared among expanded clones across subjects, suggesting that TCR-beta repertoires were private in all groups.

The meaning of the sample's time point label: longitudinal time-point 2. For unsorted PBMC libraries, 2 million PBMCs were used after storage in RNAlater at -80 degrees C until RNA extraction. Peripheral blood was subjected to Ficoll-Hypaque density gradient centrifugation to isolate PBMCs, which were then cryopreserved in liquid nitrogen. This clonotype was seen many times. It has no known antigen specificity. There are no base qualities to consult, and no much larger clone falls within one base. cDNA was synthesized by template-switch 5'RACE using a primer carrying a 10-nucleotide random unique molecular identifier by which each TCR transcript was tagged. Every sequencing run yielded over 200 million TCR-beta sequences covering 15-18 subjects. Total RNA was extracted with the RNeasy kit. The KAPA Real-time Library Amplification kit was used to amplify TCR-beta VDJ regions with primers for the TCR constant region and the 5'RACE anchor. A first PCR added sample indexes and Illumina adaptors, after which a second PCR increased the library yield. After purification with Ampure beads, the TCR product of roughly 650 bp was size-selected on a 2% E-gel SizeSelection system. Library quality was checked on a Bioanalyzer, concentration was measured with Qubit, and libraries were quantified with the Kapa Library Quantification kit before pooling. Paired-end 2 x 150 bp sequencing of the libraries was performed on an Illumina HiSeq 2500. To increase sequence diversity, roughly 24-32% phiX was spiked into each library pool. The source study handled its data this way. The UMI-based MiGEC pipeline processed quality-filtered reads and removed over 80% of raw TCR sequences during error correction. VDJ genes were aligned to IMGT germline references, and clonotypes were defined by unique CDR3 amino acid sequence plus V-J genes. Clonal expansion, Shannon diversity and CDR3 relatedness (CalcPairwiseDistances, ClusterSamples) were evaluated with VDJtools, and phylogenetic trees were built with CLCbio workbench. A clone was classed as expanded if it had 8 or more unique UMIs, a cutoff based on coefficient-of-variation modelling across technical triplicates. TCRdb applied fastp at Q25 and MiXCR to the public reads, then kept only in-frame beta chains. Each CDR3 protein appears once, grouped with its most common genes and DNA. The V and J calls were determined by TCRdb, not by the authors. This sample holds under 100,000 distinct CDR3 sequences; roughly an eighth were observed only once. The ten largest account for under 6% of the sample.

Trimming costs V 6 bases and J 6 bases, and their ends lie 20 bases apart. The CDR3 measures 16 amino acids from cysteine to phenylalanine. CDR3 DNA is the only sequence kept; it has 48 bases, read in frame from the first base. In the germline V gene, CDR1 corresponds to MNHEY and CDR2 to SVGEGT. This clonotype was obtained from a female donor with HTLV-1-associated myelopathy (HAM/TSP). The specimen was PBMCs. The rearrangement joined TRBV6-2 or TRBV6-3 to TRBJ2-2, with the D segment possibly TRBD1 or TRBD2, each aligning over 5 bases. Read as DNA, the sequence is TGTGCCAGCAGCCCTAGGGACGGTGGAGGATCCGGGGAGCTGTTTTTT. Translation gives CASSPRDGGGSGELFF.